This TCR beta chain was captured by sequencing in a study of T-cell memory formation after mild COVID-19. The wider study: There were largely donor-specific TCR clusters.

Points from the study as a whole: Some clones that responded turned up in pre-infection memory, which suggests that cross-reactive memory joined in. Contracting clones from day 15 to 85 showed balanced CD4/CD8; later expanders favored CD4+.

TCRdb processed the 5' RACE reads anew with MiXCR; each CDR3 protein has one entry. The table has some 320,000 distinct CDR3 sequences, more than 15% seen once. This clonotype showed up many times. What it binds is not known. Looked up from germline, CDR1 is SGHTA and CDR2 is FQGNSA. The CDR3 extends over 16 amino acids. Trimming removed 0 bases from V and 1 base from J, with 10 bases in between. The genes are TRBV7-2 and TRBJ2-4, with D tentatively TRBD1 (5 bases). Specimen: PBMCs or a T cell subset sorted from them (not recorded which). This clonotype was obtained from a man between 18 and 29 years old who had mild COVID-19 (a few samples of this study predate the infection). Cell type and time point are not known. CDR3 nucleotides: TGTGCCAGCAGCTTAGCGAGCCAGGGCGCCAAAAACATTCAGTACTTC. This codes for CASSLASQGAKNIQYF.